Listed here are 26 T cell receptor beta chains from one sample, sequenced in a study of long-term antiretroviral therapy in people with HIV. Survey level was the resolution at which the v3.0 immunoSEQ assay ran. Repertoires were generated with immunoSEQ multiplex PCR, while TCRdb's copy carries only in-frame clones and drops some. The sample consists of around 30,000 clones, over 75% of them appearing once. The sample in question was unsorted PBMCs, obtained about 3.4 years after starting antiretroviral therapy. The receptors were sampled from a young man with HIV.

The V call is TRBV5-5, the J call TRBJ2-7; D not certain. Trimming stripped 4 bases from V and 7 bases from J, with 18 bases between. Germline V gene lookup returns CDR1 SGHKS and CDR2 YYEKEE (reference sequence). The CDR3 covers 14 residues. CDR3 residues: CASSPGSNTREQYF. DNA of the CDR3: TGTGCCAGCAGCCCCGGTTCGAACACGCGGGAGCAGTACTTC.

The CDR3 region is CATSRDPGDYEQYF. In DNA form, the CDR3 reads TGTGCCACCAGCAGAGATCCAGGGGACTACGAGCAGTACTTC. The V and J genes are TRBV15 and TRBJ2-7; maybe TRBD1 (6 bases). The germline CDR1 and CDR2 sequences are LNHNV and YYDKDF (reference sequence). The CDR3 runs to 14 residues. The V and J ends lost 0 bases and 3 bases respectively, with 9 bases between them. Combining the CDR3 with reference TRBV15 and TRBJ2-7 gives the whole variable domain DAMVIQNPRYQVTQFGKPVTLSCSQTLNHNVMYWYQQKSSQAPKLLFHYYDKDFNNEADTPDNFQSRRPNTSFCFLDIRSPGLGDTAMYLCATSRDPGDYEQYFGPGTRLTVT.

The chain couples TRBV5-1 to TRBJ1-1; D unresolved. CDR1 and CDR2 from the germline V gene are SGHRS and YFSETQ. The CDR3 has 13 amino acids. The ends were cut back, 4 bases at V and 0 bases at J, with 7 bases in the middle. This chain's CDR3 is CASSLQLNTEAFF. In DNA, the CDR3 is TGCGCCAGCAGCCTACAACTGAACACTGAAGCTTTCTTT.

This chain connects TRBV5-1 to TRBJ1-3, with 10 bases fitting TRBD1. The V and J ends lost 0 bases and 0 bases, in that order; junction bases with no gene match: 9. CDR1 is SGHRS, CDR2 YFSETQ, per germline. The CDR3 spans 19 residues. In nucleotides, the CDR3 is TGCGCCAGCAGCTTGGGACAGGGGGCCCTCCGAACCTCTGGAAACACCATATATTTT. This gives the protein CASSLGQGALRTSGNTIYF.

DNA for the CDR3: TGTGCCAGCAGCCAAGATTCCTGGGACTATGGCTACACCTTC. It encodes CASSQDSWDYGYTF. V gene TRBV14 combines with J gene TRBJ1-2, with D hard to call. Germline V gene lookup returns CDR1 SGHDN and CDR2 FVKESK. The CDR3 sequence is 14 residues long. The V end lost 0 bases, the J end lost 3 bases, and 8 bases lay between the germline ends.

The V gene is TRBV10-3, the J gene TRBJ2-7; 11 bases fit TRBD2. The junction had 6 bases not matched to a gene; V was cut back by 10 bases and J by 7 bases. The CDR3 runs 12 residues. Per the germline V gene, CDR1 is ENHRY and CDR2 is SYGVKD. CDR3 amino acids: CATTSGSGEQYF. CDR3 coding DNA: TGTGCCACCACTAGCGGGAGTGGGGAGCAGTACTTC.

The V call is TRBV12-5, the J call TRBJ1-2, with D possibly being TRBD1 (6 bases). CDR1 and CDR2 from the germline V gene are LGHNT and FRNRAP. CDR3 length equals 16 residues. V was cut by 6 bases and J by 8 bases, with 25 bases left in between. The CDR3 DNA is TGTGCTAGTGGCCCCAAGATCGGAAGGGGGGCGGGCGGCTACACCTTC. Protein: CASGPKIGRGAGGYTF.

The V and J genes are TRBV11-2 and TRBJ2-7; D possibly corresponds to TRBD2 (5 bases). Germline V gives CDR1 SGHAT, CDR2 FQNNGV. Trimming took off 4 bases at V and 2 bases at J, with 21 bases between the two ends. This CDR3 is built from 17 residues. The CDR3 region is CASSWRRISGSTYEQYF. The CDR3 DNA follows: TGTGCCAGCAGCTGGCGCCGAATAAGCGGATCTACCTACGAGCAGTACTTC.

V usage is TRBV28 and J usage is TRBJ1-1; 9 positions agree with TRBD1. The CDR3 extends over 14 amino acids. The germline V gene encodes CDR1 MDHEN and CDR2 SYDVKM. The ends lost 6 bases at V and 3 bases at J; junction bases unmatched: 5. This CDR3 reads CASSGTGTYTEAFF. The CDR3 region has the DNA TGTGCCAGCAGCGGGACAGGGACTTACACTGAAGCTTTCTTT.

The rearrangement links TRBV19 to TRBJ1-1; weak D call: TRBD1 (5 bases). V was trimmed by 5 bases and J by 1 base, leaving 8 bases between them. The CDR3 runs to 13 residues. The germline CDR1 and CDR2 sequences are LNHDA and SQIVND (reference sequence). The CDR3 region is CASSPRANTEAFF. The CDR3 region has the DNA TGTGCCAGTAGTCCCAGGGCGAACACTGAAGCTTTCTTT.

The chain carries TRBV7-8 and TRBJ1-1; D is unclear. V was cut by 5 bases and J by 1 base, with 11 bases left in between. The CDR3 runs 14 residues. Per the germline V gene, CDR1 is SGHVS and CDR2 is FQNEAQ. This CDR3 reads CASSLGNRNTEAFF. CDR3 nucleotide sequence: TGTGCCAGCAGCCTCGGAAACCGGAACACTGAAGCTTTCTTT.

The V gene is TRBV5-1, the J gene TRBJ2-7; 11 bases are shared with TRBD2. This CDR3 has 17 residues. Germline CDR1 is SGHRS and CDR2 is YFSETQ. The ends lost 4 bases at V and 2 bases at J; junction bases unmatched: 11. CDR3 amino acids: CASSAGGTSGRPYEQYF. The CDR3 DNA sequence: TGCGCCAGCAGCGCTGGGGGGACTAGCGGAAGACCCTACGAGCAGTACTTC.

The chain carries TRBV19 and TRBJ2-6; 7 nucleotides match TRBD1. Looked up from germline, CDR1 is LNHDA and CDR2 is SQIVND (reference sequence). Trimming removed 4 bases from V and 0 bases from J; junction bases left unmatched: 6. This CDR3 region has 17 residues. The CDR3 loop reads CASSNKGAPSGANVLTF. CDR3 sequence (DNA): TGTGCCAGTAGTAACAAGGGGGCCCCCTCTGGGGCCAACGTCCTGACTTTC.

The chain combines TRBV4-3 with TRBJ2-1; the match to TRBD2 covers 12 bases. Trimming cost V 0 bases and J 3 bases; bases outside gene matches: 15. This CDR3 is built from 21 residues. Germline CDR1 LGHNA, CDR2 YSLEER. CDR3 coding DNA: TGCGCCAGCAGCCAAGATAGGCTAGCGGGAGGGTATCGGAGGAGCTACAATGAGCAGTTCTTC. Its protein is CASSQDRLAGGYRRSYNEQFF.

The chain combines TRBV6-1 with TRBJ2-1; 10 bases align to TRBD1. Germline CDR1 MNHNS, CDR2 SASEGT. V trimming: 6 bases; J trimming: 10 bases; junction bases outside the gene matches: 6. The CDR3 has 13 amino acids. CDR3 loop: CASRGQGFGEQFF. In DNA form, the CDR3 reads TGTGCCAGCAGGGGACAGGGGTTCGGGGAGCAGTTCTTC.

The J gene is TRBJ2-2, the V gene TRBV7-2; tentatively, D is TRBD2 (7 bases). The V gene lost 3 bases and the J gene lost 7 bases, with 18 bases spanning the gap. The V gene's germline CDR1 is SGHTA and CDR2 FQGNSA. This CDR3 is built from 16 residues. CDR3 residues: CASSFLTRGADGELFF. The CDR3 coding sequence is TGTGCCAGCAGCTTCTTAACTCGGGGGGCGGACGGGGAGCTGTTTTTT.

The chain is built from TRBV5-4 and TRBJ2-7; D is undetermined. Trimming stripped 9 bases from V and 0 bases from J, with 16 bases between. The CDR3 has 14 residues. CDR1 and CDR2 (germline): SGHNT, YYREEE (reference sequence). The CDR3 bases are TGTGCCACCGCCCTTCGAGGATTCTCCTACGAGCAGTACTTC. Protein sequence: CATALRGFSYEQYF.

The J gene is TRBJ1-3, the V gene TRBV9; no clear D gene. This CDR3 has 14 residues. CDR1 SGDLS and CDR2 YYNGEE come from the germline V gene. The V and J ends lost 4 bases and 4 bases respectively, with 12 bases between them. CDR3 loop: CASSSSGNGNTIYF. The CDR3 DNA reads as TGTGCCAGCAGCAGCTCTGGCAACGGAAACACCATATATTTT.

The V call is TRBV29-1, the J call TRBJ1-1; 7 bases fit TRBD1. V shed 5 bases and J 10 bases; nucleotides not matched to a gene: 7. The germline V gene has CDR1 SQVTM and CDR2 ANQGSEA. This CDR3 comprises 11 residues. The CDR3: CSVLTGVIAFF. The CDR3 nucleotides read TGCAGCGTTCTCACAGGGGTGATAGCTTTCTTT.

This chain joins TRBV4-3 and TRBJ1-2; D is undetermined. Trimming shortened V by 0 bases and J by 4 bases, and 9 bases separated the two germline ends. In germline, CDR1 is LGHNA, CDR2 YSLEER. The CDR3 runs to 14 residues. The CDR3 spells CASSQEIKSYGYTF. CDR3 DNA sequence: TGCGCCAGCAGCCAAGAGATCAAATCCTATGGCTACACCTTC.

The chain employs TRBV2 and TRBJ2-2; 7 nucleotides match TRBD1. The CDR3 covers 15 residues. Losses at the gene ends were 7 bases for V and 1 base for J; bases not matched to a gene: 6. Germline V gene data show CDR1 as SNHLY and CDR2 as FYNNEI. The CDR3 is CASTMGQLNTGELFF. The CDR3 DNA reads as TGTGCCAGCACTATGGGACAGTTGAACACCGGGGAGCTGTTTTTT.

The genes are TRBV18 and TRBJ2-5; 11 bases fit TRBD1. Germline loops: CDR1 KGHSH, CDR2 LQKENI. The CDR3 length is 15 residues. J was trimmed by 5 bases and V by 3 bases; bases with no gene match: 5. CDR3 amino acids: CASSPGTGGRETQYF. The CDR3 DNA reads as TGTGCCAGCTCACCCGGGACAGGGGGTCGGGAGACCCAGTACTTC.

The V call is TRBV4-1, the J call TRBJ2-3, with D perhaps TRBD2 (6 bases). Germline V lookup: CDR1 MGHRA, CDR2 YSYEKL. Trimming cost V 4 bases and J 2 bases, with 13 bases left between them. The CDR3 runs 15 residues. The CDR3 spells CASSRRLEATDTQYF. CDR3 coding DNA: TGCGCCAGCAGCCGACGACTAGAGGCCACAGATACGCAGTATTTT.

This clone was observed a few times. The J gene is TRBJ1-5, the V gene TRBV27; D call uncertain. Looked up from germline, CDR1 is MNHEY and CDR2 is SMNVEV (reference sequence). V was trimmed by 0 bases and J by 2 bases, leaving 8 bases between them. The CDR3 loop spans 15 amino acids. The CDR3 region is CASSLSVDGNQPQHF. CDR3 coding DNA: TGTGCCAGCAGTTTATCCGTGGATGGCAATCAGCCCCAGCATTTT.

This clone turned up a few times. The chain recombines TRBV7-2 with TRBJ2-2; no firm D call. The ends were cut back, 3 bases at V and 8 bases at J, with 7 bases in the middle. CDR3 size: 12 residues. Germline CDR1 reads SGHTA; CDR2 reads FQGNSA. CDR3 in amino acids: CASSFSLGELFF. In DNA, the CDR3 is TGTGCCAGCAGCTTTTCTCTGGGGGAGCTGTTTTTT. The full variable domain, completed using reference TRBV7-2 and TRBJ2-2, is GAGVSQSPSNKVTEKGKDVELRCDPISGHTALYWYRQSLGQGLEFLIYFQGNSAPDKSGLPSDRFSAERTGGSVSTLTIQRTQQEDSAVYLCASSFSLGELFFGEGSRLTVL.

CDR3 sequence reads: CASSQDWGQGLREKLFF. CDR3 DNA sequence: TGCGCCAGCAGCCAAGATTGGGGACAGGGGTTACGGGAAAAACTGTTTTTT. The V and J genes are TRBV4-3 and TRBJ1-4, with 10 bases identical to TRBD1. Per the germline V gene, CDR1 is LGHNA and CDR2 is YSLEER. Trimming took 0 bases from V and 8 from J; bases not matched to a gene: 9. CDR3 length equals 17 residues.